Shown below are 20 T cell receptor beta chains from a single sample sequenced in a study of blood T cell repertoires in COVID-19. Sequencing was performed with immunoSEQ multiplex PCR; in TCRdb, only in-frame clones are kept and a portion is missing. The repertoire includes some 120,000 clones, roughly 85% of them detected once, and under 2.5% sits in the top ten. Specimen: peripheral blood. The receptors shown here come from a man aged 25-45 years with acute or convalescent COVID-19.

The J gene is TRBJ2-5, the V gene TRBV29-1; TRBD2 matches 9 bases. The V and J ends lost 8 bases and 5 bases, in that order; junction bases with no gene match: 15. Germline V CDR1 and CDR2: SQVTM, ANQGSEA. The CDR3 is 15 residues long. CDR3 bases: TGCAGCTTTCAAGGATTAGCGGGAGCGGTGGAGACCCAGTACTTC. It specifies CSFQGLAGAVETQYF.

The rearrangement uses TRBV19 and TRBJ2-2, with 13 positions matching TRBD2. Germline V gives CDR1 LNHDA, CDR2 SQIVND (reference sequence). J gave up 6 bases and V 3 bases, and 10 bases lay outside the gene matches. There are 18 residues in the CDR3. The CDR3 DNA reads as TGTGCCAGTAGTATCGTAGGGTGGACTAGCGGGAGCCCCGGGGAGCTGTTTTTT. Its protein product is CASSIVGWTSGSPGELFF.

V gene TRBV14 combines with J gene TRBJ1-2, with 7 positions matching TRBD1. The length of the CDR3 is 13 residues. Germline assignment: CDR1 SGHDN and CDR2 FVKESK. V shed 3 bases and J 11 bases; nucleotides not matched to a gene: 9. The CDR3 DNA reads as TGTGCCAGCAGCCAGAACCCGACAGGGCGGTACACCTTC. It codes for CASSQNPTGRYTF.

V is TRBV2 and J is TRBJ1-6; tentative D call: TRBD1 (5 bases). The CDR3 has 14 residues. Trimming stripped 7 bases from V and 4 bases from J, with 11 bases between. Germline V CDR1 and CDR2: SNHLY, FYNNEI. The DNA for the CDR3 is TGTGCCAGCAATCCTGACAGTTATAATTCACCCCTCCACTTT. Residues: CASNPDSYNSPLHF.

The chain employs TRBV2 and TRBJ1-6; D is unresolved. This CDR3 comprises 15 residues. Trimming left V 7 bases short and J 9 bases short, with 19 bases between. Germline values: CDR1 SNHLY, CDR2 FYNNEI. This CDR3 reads CASIEDPSGFSPLHF. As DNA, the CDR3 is TGTGCCAGCATTGAGGACCCCTCGGGATTTTCACCCCTCCACTTT.

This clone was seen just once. This CDR3 is CASSVGERGYTF. CDR3 sequence (DNA): TGTGCCAGCAGCGTAGGGGAGAGGGGCTACACCTTC. The rearrangement joins TRBV9 to TRBJ1-2; D not resolved. There are 12 residues in the CDR3. Looked up from germline, CDR1 is SGDLS and CDR2 is YYNGEE. The V and J ends lost 0 bases and 8 bases respectively, with 8 bases between them. The whole variable domain, filled in from reference TRBV9 and TRBJ1-2, reads DSGVTQTPKHLITATGQRVTLRCSPRSGDLSVYWYQQSLDQGLQFLIQYYNGEERAKGNILERFSAQQFPDLHSELNLSSLELGDSALYFCASSVGERGYTFGSGTRLTVV.

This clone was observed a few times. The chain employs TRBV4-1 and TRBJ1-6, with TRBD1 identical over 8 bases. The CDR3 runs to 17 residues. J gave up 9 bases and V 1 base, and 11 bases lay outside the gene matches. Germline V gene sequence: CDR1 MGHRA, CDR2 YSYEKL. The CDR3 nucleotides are TGCGCCAGCAGCCAAGTCGGGGGGACAGGCTTAAGTTCACCCCTCCACTTT. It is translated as CASSQVGGTGLSSPLHF.

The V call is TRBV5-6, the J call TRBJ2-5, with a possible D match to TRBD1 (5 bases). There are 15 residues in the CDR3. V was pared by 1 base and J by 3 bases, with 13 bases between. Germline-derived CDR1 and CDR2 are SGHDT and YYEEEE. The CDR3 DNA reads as TGTGCCAGCAGCTTGCCAGGGATGTCTAAAGAGACCCAGTACTTC. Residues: CASSLPGMSKETQYF. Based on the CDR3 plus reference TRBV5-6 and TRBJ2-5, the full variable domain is DAGVTQSPTHLIKTRGQQVTLRCSPKSGHDTVSWYQQALGQGPQFIFQYYEEEERQRGNFPDRFSGHQFPNYSSELNVNALLLGDSALYLCASSLPGMSKETQYFGPGTRLLVL.

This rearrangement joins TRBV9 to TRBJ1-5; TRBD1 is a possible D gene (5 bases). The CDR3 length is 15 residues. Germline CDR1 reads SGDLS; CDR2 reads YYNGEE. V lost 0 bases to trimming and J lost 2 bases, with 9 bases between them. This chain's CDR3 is CASSVGGGGNQPQHF. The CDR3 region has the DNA TGTGCCAGCAGCGTAGGAGGAGGGGGCAATCAGCCCCAGCATTTT.

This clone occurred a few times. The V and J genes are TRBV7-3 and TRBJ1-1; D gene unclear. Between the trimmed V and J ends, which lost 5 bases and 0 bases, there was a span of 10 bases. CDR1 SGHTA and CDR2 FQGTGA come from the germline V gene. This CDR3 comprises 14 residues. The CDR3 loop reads CASSLTDMNTEAFF. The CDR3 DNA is TGTGCCAGCAGCCTTACAGACATGAACACTGAAGCTTTCTTT. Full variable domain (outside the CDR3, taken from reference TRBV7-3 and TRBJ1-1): GAGVSQTPSNKVTEKGKYVELRCDPISGHTALYWYRQSLGQGPEFLIYFQGTGAADDSGLPNDRFFAVRPEGSVSTLKIQRTERGDSAVYLCASSLTDMNTEAFFGQGTRLTVV.

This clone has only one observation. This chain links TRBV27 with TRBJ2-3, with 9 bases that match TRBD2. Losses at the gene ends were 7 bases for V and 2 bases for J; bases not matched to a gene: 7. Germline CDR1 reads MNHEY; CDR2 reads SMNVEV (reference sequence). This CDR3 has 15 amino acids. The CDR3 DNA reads TGTGCCAGCAAGCTAGCGGGATCACACACAGATACGCAGTATTTT. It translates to CASKLAGSHTDTQYF.

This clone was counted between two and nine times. The CDR3 bases are TGTGCCAGCTCACCACTGGACAGCAACTATGGCTACACCTTC. Translating it yields CASSPLDSNYGYTF. The gene calls are TRBV18 and TRBJ1-2; perhaps TRBD1 as D (6 bases). Germline CDR1 and CDR2: KGHSH and LQKENI. V shed 1 base and J shed 2 bases, with 8 bases lying between them. This CDR3 comprises 14 residues.

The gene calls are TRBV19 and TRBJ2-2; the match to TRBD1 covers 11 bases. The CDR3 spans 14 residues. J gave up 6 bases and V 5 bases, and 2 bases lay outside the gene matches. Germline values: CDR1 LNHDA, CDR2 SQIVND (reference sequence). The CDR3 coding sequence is TGTGCCAGTAGTCAGGGACAGGGGGCCGGGGAGCTGTTTTTT. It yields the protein CASSQGQGAGELFF.

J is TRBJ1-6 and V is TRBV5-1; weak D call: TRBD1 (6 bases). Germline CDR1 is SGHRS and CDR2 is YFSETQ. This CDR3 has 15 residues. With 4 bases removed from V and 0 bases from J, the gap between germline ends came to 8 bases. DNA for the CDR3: TGCGCCAGCAGCGACAGGAGCTCCTATAATTCACCCCTCCACTTT. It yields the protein CASSDRSSYNSPLHF.

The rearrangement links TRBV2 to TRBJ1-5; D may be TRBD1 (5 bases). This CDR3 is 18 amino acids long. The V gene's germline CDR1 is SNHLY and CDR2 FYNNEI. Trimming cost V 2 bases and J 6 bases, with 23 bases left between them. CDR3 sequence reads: CASSESARVRATGQPQHF. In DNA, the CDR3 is TGTGCCAGCAGTGAATCGGCCCGCGTCAGGGCAACTGGTCAGCCCCAGCATTTT.

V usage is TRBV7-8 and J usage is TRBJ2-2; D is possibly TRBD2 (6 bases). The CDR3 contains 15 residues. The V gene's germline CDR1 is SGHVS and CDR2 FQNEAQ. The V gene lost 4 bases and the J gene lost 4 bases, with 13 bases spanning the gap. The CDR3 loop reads CASSSYLGSTGELFF. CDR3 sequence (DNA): TGTGCCAGCAGCTCCTACCTCGGGAGCACCGGGGAGCTGTTTTTT.

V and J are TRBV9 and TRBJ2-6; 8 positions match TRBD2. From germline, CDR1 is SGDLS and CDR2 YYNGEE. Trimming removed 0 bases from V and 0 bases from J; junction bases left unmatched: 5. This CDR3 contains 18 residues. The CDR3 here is CASSVAAGAYSGANVLTF. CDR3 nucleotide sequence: TGTGCCAGCAGCGTAGCAGCGGGGGCTTACTCTGGGGCCAACGTCCTGACTTTC.

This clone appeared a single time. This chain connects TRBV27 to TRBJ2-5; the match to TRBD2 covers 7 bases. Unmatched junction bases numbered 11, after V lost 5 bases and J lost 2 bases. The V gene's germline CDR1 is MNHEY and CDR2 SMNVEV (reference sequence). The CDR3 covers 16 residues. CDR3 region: CASSPTTLADQETQYF. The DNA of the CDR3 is TGTGCCAGCAGTCCCACAACCCTAGCGGATCAAGAGACCCAGTACTTC.

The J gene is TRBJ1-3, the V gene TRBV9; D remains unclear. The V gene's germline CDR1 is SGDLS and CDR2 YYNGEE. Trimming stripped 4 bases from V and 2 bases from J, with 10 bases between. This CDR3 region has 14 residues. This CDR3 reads CASSPNSAGNTIYF. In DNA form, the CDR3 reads TGTGCCAGCAGCCCAAATTCGGCTGGAAACACCATATATTTT.

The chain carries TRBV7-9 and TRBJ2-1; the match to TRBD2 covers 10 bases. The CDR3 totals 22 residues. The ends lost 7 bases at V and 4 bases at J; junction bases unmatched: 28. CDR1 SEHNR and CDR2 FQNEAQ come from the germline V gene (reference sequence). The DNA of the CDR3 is TGTGCCAGCACCGAAGCTTACGGAGGAGGACCCCTCGAGACTAGCGGGTACAATGAGCAGTTCTTC. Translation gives CASTEAYGGGPLETSGYNEQFF.